Here is one T cell receptor (beta chain) with its context. Its target is unknown. This entry belongs to a study of cytomegalovirus exposure and HLA in healthy donors. Study-wide points: More clonal expansion characterized HLA-associated TCR beta chains than equally common others in a later analysis. The only immune exposure information that was available was CMV serostatus.

PCR primers comprised 60 Vbeta and 13 Jbeta primers. Assay used: immunoSEQ multiplex PCR; TCRdb lists only in-frame clones, some missing. The sample has approximately 79,000 clones, 60% to 85% seen once. Germline V gene sequence: CDR1 SGHKS, CDR2 YYEKEE (reference sequence). Trimming took 2 bases from V and 8 from J, leaving 13 bases between them. This CDR3 has 13 amino acids. This clonotype originated in a male donor in good health and CMV-seropositive. Material for sequencing was PBMCs. J is TRBJ1-2 and V is TRBV5-5; maybe TRBD1 (6 bases). CDR3 DNA: TGTGCCAGCAGCTTATGGGGGGGGCGCGGCTACACCTTC. This translates into CASSLWGGRGYTF.